The sequence of this T cell receptor beta chain was determined in a study of CD8+CD57+ T cells in acquired aplastic anemia. Study in general: The DNA of sorted CD4+ and CD8+ cells averaged approximately 3.4 ug. Regarding the study as a whole: Patients had roughly 29 CD8+ CDR3 sequences in common with controls (the shared set). A significant difference in CD8+ Simpson's diversity between patients and controls was not found.

The study profiled TCR beta VDJ and CDR3 using genomic DNA as template. One entry per CDR3 protein results from TCRdb running MiXCR on the reads. This table holds about 160,000 distinct CDR3 sequences, around 48% found once. The V gene's germline CDR1 is SGHDT and CDR2 YYEEEE. The CDR3 loop spans 17 amino acids. The V gene lost 1 base and the J gene lost 6 bases, with 20 bases spanning the gap. CD8+CD57+ cell expansion, shown by flow cytometry, had occurred in the patients selected for sequencing. In all patients, the disease was severe acquired aplastic anemia. In regard to this clonotype: Its target is unknown.

The clonotype comes from a human donor with aplastic anemia. The V call is TRBV5-6, the J call TRBJ2-1, with D possibly being TRBD2 (5 bases). Sequences were obtained from sorted CD4+, CD8+, or CD8+CD57+ T cells (not recorded which) from PBMCs. The CDR3 region has the DNA TGTGCCAGCAGCTTGCAAGAGGGCCGTAACCCCTGCAATGAGCAGTTCTTC. It yields the protein CASSLQEGRNPCNEQFF.